What follows are 14 T cell receptor beta chains derived from one specimen sequenced in a study of T cells in Graves' hyperthyroidism and ophthalmopathy. Amplified TCR beta CDR3 regions derived from RNA transcripts. HTBI primers were used for first-round RT-PCR of the TCR CDR3. TCRdb passed the multiplex PCR reads through MiXCR, listing each CDR3 protein once. The sample comprises approximately 720,000 distinct CDR3 sequences, roughly a sixth of which are singletons, and roughly a sixth rests with the top ten. The sample comprised blood. All receptors derive from a woman aged 50 to 60 with Graves' hyperthyroidism that later progressed to Graves' ophthalmopathy.

The sample holds many counts of this clonotype. In DNA, the CDR3 is TGTGCCTGGAGCGAAAATATGAACACTGAAGCTTTCTTT. Protein sequence: CAWSENMNTEAFF. The chain links TRBV30 to TRBJ1-1; D is uncertain. The length of the CDR3 is 13 residues. CDR1 GTSNPN and CDR2 SVGIG come from the germline V gene (reference sequence). The germline V and J ends were trimmed by 3 bases and 0 bases, with 8 bases remaining between them.

The table lists this clonotype with a count of one. The chain has TRBV20-1 and TRBJ2-3; D ambiguous. Germline loops: CDR1 DFQATT, CDR2 SNEGSKA (reference sequence). This CDR3 region has 14 residues. V gave up 1 base and J gave up 0 bases, with 8 bases separating them. The CDR3, as DNA: TGCAGTGCTAGAGGCCCCCTTAGCACAGATACGCAGTATTTT. It encodes CSARGPLSTDTQYF.

This chain joins TRBV29-1 and TRBJ1-2; 10 positions match TRBD1. The trim removed 3 bases at V and 7 bases at J, leaving 11 bases unmatched. This CDR3 has 15 amino acids. Germline assignment: CDR1 SQVTM and CDR2 ANQGSEA. The CDR3 DNA follows: TGCAGCGTTGACGGTTGGGGACAGGGGCCTTTTGGCTACACCTTC. Translating gives CSVDGWGQGPFGYTF.

The V call is TRBV5-1, the J call TRBJ2-1; 8 bases align to TRBD2. The germline gives CDR1 SGHRS, CDR2 YFSETQ. V was clipped by 2 bases and J by 10 bases; unmatched bases: 8. This CDR3 spans 14 amino acids. The CDR3: CASSFAGGVREQFF. The CDR3 DNA reads TGCGCCAGCAGCTTCGCCGGGGGGGTCAGGGAGCAGTTCTTC.

The table lists this clonotype with many counts. The V and J genes are TRBV7-2 and TRBJ2-3, with D tentatively TRBD2 (6 bases). Trimming removed 2 bases at V and 0 bases at J, with 9 bases between. Germline values: CDR1 SGHTA, CDR2 FQGNSA. This CDR3 has 15 amino acids. CDR3 protein: CASSLTAGSTDTQYF. The CDR3 DNA sequence: TGTGCCAGCAGCTTAACAGCGGGCAGCACAGATACGCAGTATTTT. Drawing the rest from reference TRBV7-2 and TRBJ2-3, the complete variable domain is GAGVSQSPSNKVTEKGKDVELRCDPISGHTALYWYRQSLGQGLEFLIYFQGNSAPDKSGLPSDRFSAERTGGSVSTLTIQRTQQEDSAVYLCASSLTAGSTDTQYFGPGTRLTVL.

This clonotype was observed many times. V and J are TRBV29-1 and TRBJ1-1, with D perhaps TRBD1 (5 bases). CDR1 and CDR2 from the germline V gene are SQVTM and ANQGSEA. This CDR3 comprises 15 residues. Trimming took 3 bases from V and 5 from J, leaving 19 bases between them. CDR3: CSVDHSRSGGTEAFF. CDR3 coding DNA: TGCAGCGTTGACCACTCACGGAGTGGGGGTACTGAAGCTTTCTTT. Drawing the rest from reference TRBV29-1 and TRBJ1-1, the complete variable domain is SAVISQKPSRDICQRGTSLTIQCQVDSQVTMMFWYRQQPGQSLTLIATANQGSEATYESGFVIDKFPISRPNLTFSTLTVSNMSPEDSSIYLCSVDHSRSGGTEAFFGQGTRLTVV.

The chain links TRBV9 to TRBJ2-3; TRBD2 agrees at 12 bases. CDR3 length equals 15 residues. CDR1 is SGDLS, CDR2 YYNGEE, per germline. Trimming took 6 bases from V and 4 from J; bases not matched to a gene: 6. Written as DNA, the CDR3 is TGTGCCAGCAACAGACTAGCGGGGGATCCAGATACGCAGTATTTT. This codes for CASNRLAGDPDTQYF. Combining the CDR3 with reference TRBV9 and TRBJ2-3 gives the whole variable domain DSGVTQTPKHLITATGQRVTLRCSPRSGDLSVYWYQQSLDQGLQFLIQYYNGEERAKGNILERFSAQQFPDLHSELNLSSLELGDSALYFCASNRLAGDPDTQYFGPGTRLTVL.

This clonotype was found many times. V gene TRBV5-5 combines with J gene TRBJ1-1; no definite D call. With 1 base removed from V and 3 bases from J, the gap between germline ends came to 13 bases. CDR1 is SGHKS and CDR2 is YYEKEE in the germline V gene (reference sequence). The CDR3 is 15 amino acids. The CDR3 is CASSLLTAIDTEAFF. CDR3 nucleotides: TGTGCCAGCAGCTTGCTAACAGCCATCGACACTGAAGCTTTCTTT.

The rearrangement uses TRBV7-2 and TRBJ1-1, with a possible D match to TRBD1 (5 bases). The CDR3 is made up of 15 amino acids. V lost 1 base, J lost 1 base, and 10 bases lay in between. From germline, CDR1 is SGHTA and CDR2 FQGNSA. The DNA of the CDR3 is TGTGCCAGCAGCTTAGTGGGGACCTCGAACACTGAAGCTTTCTTT. Amino acids: CASSLVGTSNTEAFF.

This clonotype was recorded at least ten times. This chain connects TRBV30 to TRBJ2-3; D is perhaps TRBD1 (6 bases). The CDR3 extends over 14 amino acids. The V and J ends lost 2 bases and 2 bases respectively, with 11 bases between them. The germline CDR1 and CDR2 sequences are GTSNPN and SVGIG (reference sequence). DNA for the CDR3: TGTGCCTGGAGTCCAGGGACAAACACAGATACGCAGTATTTT. Translation gives CAWSPGTNTDTQYF.

The J gene is TRBJ2-1, the V gene TRBV12-5, with 9 bases fitting TRBD2. J lost 4 bases, V lost 6 bases, and 4 bases had no gene match. Germline V lookup: CDR1 LGHNT, CDR2 FRNRAP. The CDR3 sequence is 14 residues long. The CDR3 sequence is CASGLAGPYNEQFF. CDR3 bases: TGTGCTAGTGGACTAGCGGGCCCTTACAATGAGCAGTTCTTC.

This clonotype was recorded at least ten times. The chain employs TRBV12-3 or TRBV12-4 and TRBJ2-7, with a possible D match to TRBD2 (5 bases). V was shortened by 8 bases and J by 6 bases, with 17 bases between the two germline ends. The CDR3 totals 13 residues. The CDR3 protein is CASGGRQRSEQYF. The CDR3 region has the DNA TGTGCCAGCGGAGGACGGCAGAGGAGCGAGCAGTACTTC.

This clonotype has a count of ten or more. The chain carries TRBV7-3 and TRBJ1-2, with a possible D match to TRBD1 (5 bases). V shed 5 bases and J shed 7 bases, with 17 bases lying between them. The germline gives CDR1 SGHTA, CDR2 FQGTGA. CDR3 length: 14 residues. The CDR3 coding sequence is TGTGCCAGCAGCCCCTATGGGGGAGGGCTTGGCTACACCTTC. Translated, it gives CASSPYGGGLGYTF.

This chain links TRBV7-3 with TRBJ1-1, with 7 bases that match TRBD1. CDR3 length: 14 residues. Germline-derived CDR1 and CDR2 are SGHTA and FQGTGA. V dropped 8 bases and J dropped 3; count of bases not matched to a gene: 9. CDR3 sequence: CASATGPEDTEAFF. In DNA, the CDR3 is TGTGCCAGCGCGACAGGGCCGGAGGACACTGAAGCTTTCTTT.